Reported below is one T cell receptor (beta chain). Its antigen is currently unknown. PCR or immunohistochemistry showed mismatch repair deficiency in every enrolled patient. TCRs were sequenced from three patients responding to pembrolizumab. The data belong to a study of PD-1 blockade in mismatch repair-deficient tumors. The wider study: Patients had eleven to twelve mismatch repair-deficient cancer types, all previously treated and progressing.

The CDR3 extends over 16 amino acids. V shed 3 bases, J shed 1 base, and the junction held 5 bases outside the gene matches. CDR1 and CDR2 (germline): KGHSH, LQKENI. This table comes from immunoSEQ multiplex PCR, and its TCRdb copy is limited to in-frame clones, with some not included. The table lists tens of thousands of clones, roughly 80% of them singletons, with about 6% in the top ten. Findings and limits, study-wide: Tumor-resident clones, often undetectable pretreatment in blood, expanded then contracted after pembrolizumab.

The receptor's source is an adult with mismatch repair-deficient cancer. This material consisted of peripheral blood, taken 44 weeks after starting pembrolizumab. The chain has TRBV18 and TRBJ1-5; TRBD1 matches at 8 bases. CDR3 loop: CASSPQGAGSNQPQHF. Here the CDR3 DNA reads TGTGCCAGCTCACCCCAGGGGGCTGGGAGCAATCAGCCCCAGCATTTT. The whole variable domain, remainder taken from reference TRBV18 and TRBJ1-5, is NAGVMQNPRHLVRRRGQEARLRCSPMKGHSHVYWYRQLPEEGLKFMVYLQKENIIDESGMPKERFSAEFPKEGPSILRIQQVVRGDSAAYFCASSPQGAGSNQPQHFGDGTRLSIL.